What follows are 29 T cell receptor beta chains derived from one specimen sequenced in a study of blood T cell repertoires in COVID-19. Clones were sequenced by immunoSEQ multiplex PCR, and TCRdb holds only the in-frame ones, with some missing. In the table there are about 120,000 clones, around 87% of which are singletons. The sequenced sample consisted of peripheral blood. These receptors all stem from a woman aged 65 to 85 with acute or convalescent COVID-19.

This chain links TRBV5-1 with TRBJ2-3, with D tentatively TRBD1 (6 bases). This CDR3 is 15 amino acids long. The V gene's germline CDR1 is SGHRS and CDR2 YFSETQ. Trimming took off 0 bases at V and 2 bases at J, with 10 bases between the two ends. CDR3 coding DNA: TGCGCCAGCAGCTTGGACAGGGTAGACACAGATACGCAGTATTTT. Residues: CASSLDRVDTDTQYF.

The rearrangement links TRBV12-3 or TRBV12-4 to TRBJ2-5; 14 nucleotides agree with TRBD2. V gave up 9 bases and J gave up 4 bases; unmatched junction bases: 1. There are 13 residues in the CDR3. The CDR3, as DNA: TGTGCCAGTGGACTAGCGGGAGGAGAGACCCAGTACTTC. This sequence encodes CASGLAGGETQYF.

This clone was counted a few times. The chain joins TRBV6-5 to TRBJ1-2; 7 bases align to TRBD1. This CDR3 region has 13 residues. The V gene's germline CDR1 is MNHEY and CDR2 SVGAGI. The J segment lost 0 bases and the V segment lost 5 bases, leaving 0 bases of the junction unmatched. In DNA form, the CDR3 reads TGTGCCAGCAGTAGGGGGCCTAACTATGGCTACACCTTC. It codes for CASSRGPNYGYTF.

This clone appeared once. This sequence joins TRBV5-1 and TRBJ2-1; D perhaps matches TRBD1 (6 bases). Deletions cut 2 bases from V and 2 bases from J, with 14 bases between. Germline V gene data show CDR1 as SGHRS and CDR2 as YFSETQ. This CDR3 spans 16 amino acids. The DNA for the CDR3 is TGCGCCAGCAGCTTAGTCCGGGACAAGGCCTACAATGAGCAGTTCTTC. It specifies CASSLVRDKAYNEQFF.

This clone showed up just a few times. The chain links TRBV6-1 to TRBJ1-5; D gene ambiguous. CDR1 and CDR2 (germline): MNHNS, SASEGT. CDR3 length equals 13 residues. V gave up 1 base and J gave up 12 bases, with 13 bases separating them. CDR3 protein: CASSEGSSRNQHF. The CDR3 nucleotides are TGTGCCAGCAGTGAAGGGAGTTCGAGGAACCAGCATTTT.

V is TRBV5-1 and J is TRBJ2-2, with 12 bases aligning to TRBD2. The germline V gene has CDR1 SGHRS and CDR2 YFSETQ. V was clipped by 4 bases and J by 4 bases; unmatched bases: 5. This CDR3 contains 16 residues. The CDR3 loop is CASSASGGVTTGELFF. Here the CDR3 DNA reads TGCGCCAGCAGCGCTAGCGGGGGGGTCACCACCGGGGAGCTGTTTTTT.

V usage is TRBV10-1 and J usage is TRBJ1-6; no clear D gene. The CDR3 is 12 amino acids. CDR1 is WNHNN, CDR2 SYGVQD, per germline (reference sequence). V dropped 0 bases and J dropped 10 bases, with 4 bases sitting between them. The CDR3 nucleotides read TGCGCCAGCAGTGAGTCGAGATCACCCCTCCACTTT. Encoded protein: CASSESRSPLHF.

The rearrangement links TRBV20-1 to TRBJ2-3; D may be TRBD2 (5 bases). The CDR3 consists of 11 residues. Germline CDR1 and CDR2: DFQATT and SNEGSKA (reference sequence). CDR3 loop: CTVVRGYTQYF. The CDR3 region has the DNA TGCACCGTAGTTCGGGGTTATACGCAGTATTTT.

CDR3 amino acids: CASSKSGTGYTGELFF. The CDR3 DNA follows: TGTGCCAGCAGCAAATCCGGGACAGGGTACACCGGGGAGCTGTTTTTT. The V and J genes are TRBV3-1 (or the pseudogene TRBV3-2) and TRBJ2-2, with TRBD1 identical over 9 bases. The CDR3 runs to 16 residues. J was trimmed by 3 bases and V by 5 bases; bases with no gene match: 7. CDR1 and CDR2 from the germline V gene are LGHDT and YNNKEL (reference sequence).

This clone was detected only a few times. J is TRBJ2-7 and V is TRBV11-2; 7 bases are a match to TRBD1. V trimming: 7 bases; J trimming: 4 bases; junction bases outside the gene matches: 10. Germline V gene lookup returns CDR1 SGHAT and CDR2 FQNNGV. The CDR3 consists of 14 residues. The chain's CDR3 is CASILTGSRYEQYF. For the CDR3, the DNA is TGTGCCAGCATCCTGACAGGGTCCCGATACGAGCAGTACTTC.

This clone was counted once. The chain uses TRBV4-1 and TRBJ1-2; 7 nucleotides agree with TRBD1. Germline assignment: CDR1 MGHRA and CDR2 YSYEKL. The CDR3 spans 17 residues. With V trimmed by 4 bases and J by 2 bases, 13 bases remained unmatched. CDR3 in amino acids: CASSPFVAGTENYGYTF. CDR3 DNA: TGCGCCAGCAGCCCTTTTGTTGCCGGGACAGAGAACTATGGCTACACCTTC.

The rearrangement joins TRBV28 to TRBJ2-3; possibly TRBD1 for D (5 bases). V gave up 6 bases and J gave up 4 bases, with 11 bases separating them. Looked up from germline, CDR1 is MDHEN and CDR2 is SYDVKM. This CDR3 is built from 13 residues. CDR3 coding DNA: TGTGCCAGCAGGAGTACAGGACCAGATACGCAGTATTTT. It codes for CASRSTGPDTQYF.

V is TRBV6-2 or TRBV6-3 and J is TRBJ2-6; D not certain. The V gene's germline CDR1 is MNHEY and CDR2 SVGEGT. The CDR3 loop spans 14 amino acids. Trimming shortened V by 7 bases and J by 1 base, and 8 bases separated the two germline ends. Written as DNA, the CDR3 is TGTGCCAGCACCCCCCATTCTGGGGCCAACGTCCTGACTTTC. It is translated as CASTPHSGANVLTF.

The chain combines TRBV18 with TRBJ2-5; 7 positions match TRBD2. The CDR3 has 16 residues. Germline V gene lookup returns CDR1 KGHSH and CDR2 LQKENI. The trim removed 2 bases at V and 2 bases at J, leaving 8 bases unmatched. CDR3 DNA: TGTGCCAGCTCACCAGGCTCGCTAGCGGTACAAGAGACCCAGTACTTC. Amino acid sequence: CASSPGSLAVQETQYF. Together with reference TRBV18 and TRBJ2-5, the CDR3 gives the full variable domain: NAGVMQNPRHLVRRRGQEARLRCSPMKGHSHVYWYRQLPEEGLKFMVYLQKENIIDESGMPKERFSAEFPKEGPSILRIQQVVRGDSAAYFCASSPGSLAVQETQYFGPGTRLLVL.

CDR3 nucleotide sequence: TGTGCCGGGCAGGGGACAGTGAACACCGGGGAGCTGTTTTTT. Translated: CAGQGTVNTGELFF. The chain is built from TRBV5-4 and TRBJ2-2; 7 nucleotides agree with TRBD1. V lost 10 bases to trimming and J lost 1 base; unmatched junction nucleotides: 7. Germline V CDR1 and CDR2: SGHNT, YYREEE (reference sequence). The CDR3 extends over 14 amino acids.

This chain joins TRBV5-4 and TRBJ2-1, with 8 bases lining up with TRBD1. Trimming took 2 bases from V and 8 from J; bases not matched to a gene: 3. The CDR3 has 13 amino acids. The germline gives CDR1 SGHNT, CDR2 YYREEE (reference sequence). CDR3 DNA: TGTGCCAGCAGCTTACAGGGGGTTGATGAGCAGTTCTTC. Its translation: CASSLQGVDEQFF.

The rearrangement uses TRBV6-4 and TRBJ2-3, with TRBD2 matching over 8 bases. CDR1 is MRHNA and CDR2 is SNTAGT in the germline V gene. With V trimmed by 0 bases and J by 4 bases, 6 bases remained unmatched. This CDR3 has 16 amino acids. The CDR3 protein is CASSDSGSGGSDTQYF. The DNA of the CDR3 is TGTGCCAGCAGTGACTCGGGCAGCGGGGGCTCAGATACGCAGTATTTT.

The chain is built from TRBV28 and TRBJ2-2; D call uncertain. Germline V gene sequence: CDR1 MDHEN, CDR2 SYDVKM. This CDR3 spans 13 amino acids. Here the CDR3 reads CAAHRRNTGELFF. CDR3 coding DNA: TGTGCTGCACACCGGAGAAACACCGGGGAGCTGTTTTTT.

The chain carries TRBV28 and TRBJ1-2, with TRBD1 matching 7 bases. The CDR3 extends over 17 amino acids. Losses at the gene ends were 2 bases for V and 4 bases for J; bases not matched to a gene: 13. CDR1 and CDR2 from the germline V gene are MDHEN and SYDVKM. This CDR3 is CASSLPSGGSGPYGYTF. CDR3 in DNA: TGTGCCAGCAGTTTACCCTCAGGGGGAAGCGGACCCTATGGCTACACCTTC.

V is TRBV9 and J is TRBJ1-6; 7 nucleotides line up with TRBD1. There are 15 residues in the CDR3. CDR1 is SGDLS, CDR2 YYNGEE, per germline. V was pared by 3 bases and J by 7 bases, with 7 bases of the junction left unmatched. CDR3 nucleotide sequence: TGTGCCAGCAGCGGCCCCAGGGGGGAGAATTCACCCCTCCACTTT. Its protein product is CASSGPRGENSPLHF. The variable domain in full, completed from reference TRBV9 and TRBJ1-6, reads DSGVTQTPKHLITATGQRVTLRCSPRSGDLSVYWYQQSLDQGLQFLIQYYNGEERAKGNILERFSAQQFPDLHSELNLSSLELGDSALYFCASSGPRGENSPLHFGNGTRLTVT.

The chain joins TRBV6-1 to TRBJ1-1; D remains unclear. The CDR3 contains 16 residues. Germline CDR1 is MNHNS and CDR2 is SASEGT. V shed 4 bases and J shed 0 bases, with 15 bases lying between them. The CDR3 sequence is CASSADGSGMNTEAFF. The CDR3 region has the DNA TGTGCCAGCAGTGCGGACGGGTCGGGGATGAACACTGAAGCTTTCTTT.

This CDR3 is CASSQVRGQGDTQYF. The CDR3, as DNA: TGTGCCAGCAGCCAAGTTAGAGGGCAGGGGGATACGCAGTATTTT. J is TRBJ2-3 and V is TRBV14, with D perhaps matching TRBD1 (6 bases). V was cut by 1 base and J by 6 bases, with 14 bases left in between. CDR3 length: 15 residues. Germline V gene sequence: CDR1 SGHDN, CDR2 FVKESK.

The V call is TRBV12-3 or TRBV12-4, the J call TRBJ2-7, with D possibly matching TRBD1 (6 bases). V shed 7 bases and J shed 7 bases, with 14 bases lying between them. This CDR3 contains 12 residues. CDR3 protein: CASTLGGREQYF. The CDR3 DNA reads TGTGCCAGCACCCTAGGGGGTCGTGAGCAGTACTTC.

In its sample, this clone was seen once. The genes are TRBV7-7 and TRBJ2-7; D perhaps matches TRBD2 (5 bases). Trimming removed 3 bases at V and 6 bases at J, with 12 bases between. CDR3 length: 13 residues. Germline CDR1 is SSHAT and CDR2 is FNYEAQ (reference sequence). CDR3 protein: CASSLGEGGEQYF. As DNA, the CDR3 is TGTGCCAGCAGCTTGGGAGAGGGTGGCGAGCAGTACTTC.

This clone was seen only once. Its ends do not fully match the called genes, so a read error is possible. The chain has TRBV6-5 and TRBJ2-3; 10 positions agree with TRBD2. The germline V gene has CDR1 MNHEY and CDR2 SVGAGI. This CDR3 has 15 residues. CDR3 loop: CASSYDSSGGGTQYF. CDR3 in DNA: TGTGCCAGCAGTTACGATTCTAGCGGGGGTGGTACGCAGTACTTT.

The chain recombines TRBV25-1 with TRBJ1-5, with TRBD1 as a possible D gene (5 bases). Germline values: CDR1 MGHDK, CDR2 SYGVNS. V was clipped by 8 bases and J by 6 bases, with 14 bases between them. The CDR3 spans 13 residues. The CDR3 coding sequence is TGTGCCAGCGCTGAACAGGAATTTCAGCCCCAGCATTTT. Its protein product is CASAEQEFQPQHF.

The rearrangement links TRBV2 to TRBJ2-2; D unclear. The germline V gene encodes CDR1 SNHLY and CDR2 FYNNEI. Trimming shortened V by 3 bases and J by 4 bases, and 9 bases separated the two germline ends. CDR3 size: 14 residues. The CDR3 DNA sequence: TGTGCCAGCAGTGACTCTACAGCCACCGGGGAGCTGTTTTTT. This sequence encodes CASSDSTATGELFF.

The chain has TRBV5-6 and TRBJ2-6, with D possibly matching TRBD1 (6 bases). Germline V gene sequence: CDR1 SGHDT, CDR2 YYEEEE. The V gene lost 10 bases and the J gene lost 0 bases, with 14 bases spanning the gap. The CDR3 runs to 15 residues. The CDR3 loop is CACTGRGSGANVLTF. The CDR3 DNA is TGTGCCTGTACAGGGCGAGGCTCTGGGGCCAACGTCCTGACTTTC.

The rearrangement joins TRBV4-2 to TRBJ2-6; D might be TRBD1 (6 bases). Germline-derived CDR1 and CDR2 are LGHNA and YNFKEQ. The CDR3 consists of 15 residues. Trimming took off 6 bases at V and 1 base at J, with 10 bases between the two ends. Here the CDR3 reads CASRVTGSGANVLTF. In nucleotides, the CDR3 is TGTGCCAGCAGAGTTACAGGGTCTGGGGCCAACGTCCTGACTTTC.